This entry describes one TCR beta chain. The record originates from a study of blood T cell repertoires in COVID-19. Study summary: Both acute and convalescent COVID-19 samples were obtained from the United States, Italy and Spain. T cells, B-cell-depleted T cells, or PBMCs provided the cDNA or gDNA that served as material.

Cohorts were determined from participant-reported clinical history. Trimming took 6 bases from V and 4 from J, leaving 9 bases between them. This CDR3 has 12 amino acids. CDR1 LGHNT and CDR2 FRNRAP come from the germline V gene. In the original analysis: From reference gene primer amplification, estimates of nucleated cell counts were derived. Some clones are missing from TCRdb's copy, which holds only in-frame ones; the method was immunoSEQ multiplex PCR. That table is the source of V, J and clone size, and D and trimming were worked out from the DNA. The sample consists of about 140,000 clones, 85% of them appearing once.

Sample: PBMCs or T cells enriched from blood (not recorded which). This clonotype originated in a woman between 40 and 50 years old who had recovered from COVID-19. This chain links TRBV12-5 with TRBJ1-1; D is unresolved. The CDR3 nucleotides read TGTGCTAGTGGAGCGAGGAGCACTGAAGCTTTCTTT. As protein: CASGARSTEAFF.